Listed below are T cell receptor beta chains from one sample, sequenced in a study of PD-1 blockade in classical Hodgkin lymphoma. This table comes from immunoSEQ multiplex PCR, and its TCRdb copy is limited to in-frame clones, with some not included. The sample contains roughly 100,000 clones, roughly 90% of which appear only once. Here the sequenced sample was peripheral blood mononuclear cells (PBMCs), taken before the second cycle of nivolumab. The receptors originated from a human donor with classical Hodgkin lymphoma. Each CDR3 is given with its conserved first and last residue. The order of the fields is J gene, V gene, CDR3 protein.

.	TRBV6-1	CASSELFSSYEQYF
TRBJ2-3	TRBV7-9	CASSLAALQGAWLDTQYF
TRBJ1-1	TRBV18	CASSPYRVSLGPNTEAFF
TRBJ1-6	TRBV28	CASSFSRNSPLHF
TRBJ1-3	TRBV21-1	CASSKEGSGKIKSNTIYF
TRBJ2-7	TRBV27	CASSLSGTSFYEQYF
TRBJ2-3	TRBV6-4	CASSDFGGADTQYF
TRBJ2-3	TRBV7-2	CASSLVGTSGGAAQRTQYF
TRBJ1-3	TRBV4-2	CASTPGTHSGNTIYF
TRBJ1-3	TRBV27	CASSLGGGGNTIYF
TRBJ1-5	TRBV7-9	CASSLISNQPQHF
TRBJ1-1	TRBV19	CASTLRELNTEAFF
TRBJ2-7	TRBV7-8	CASSHGPPKGSYEQYF
TRBJ1-1	TRBV2	CASSGEMNTEAFF